The rows below give T cell receptor beta chains drawn from one sample of a study of naive and memory T cell subsets. TCRdb re-analysed the UMI-ligation and nested PCR reads in MiXCR, keeping a single row per CDR3 protein. Here the sample spans 70,000 to 95,000 distinct CDR3 sequences, around 7% being singletons. Sequences were obtained from central memory CD4+ T cells from blood. These receptors were collected from a human donor in good health. The CDR3 runs from the conserved cysteine through the conserved F or W. A D gene is named only where the DNA matches it firmly. Clone size, where shown, is once, few, many, or a class for clones that have expanded.

d_call: TRBD1
j_call: TRBJ1-2
clone_size: many
v_call: TRBV6-6
cdr3_aa: CASSSGQNYGYTF
cdr3_nt: TGTGCCAGCAGTTCGGGACAGAACTATGGCTACACCTTC

d_call: .
j_call: TRBJ2-7
clone_size: few
v_call: TRBV14
cdr3_aa: CASSRGSAEQYF
cdr3_nt: TGTGCCAGCAGCCGGGGATCGGCCGAGCAGTACTTC

d_call: .
j_call: TRBJ2-7
clone_size: few
v_call: TRBV6-2/TRBV6-3
cdr3_aa: CASSDTYEQYF
cdr3_nt: TGTGCCAGCAGCGACACTTACGAGCAGTACTTC

d_call: TRBD2
j_call: TRBJ2-4
clone_size: few
v_call: TRBV5-1
cdr3_aa: CASSLAAGRAENIQYF
cdr3_nt: TGCGCCAGCAGCTTGGCCGCCGGGAGGGCCGAAAACATTCAGTACTTC

d_call: TRBD2
j_call: TRBJ2-3
clone_size: few
v_call: TRBV20-1
cdr3_aa: CSARGLAGAADTQYF
cdr3_nt: TGCAGTGCCCGGGGACTAGCGGGGGCGGCAGATACGCAGTATTTT

d_call: .
j_call: TRBJ2-1
clone_size: .
v_call: TRBV28
cdr3_aa: CASRHSMSEQFF
cdr3_nt: TGTGCCAGCAGGCACTCAATGAGTGAGCAGTTCTTC

d_call: .
j_call: TRBJ2-2
clone_size: many
v_call: TRBV21-1
cdr3_aa: CASSKGSRGARTGELFF
cdr3_nt: TGTGCCAGCAGCAAAGGTAGCAGGGGTGCGAGGACCGGGGAGCTGTTTTTT

d_call: .
j_call: TRBJ2-3
clone_size: many
v_call: TRBV29-1
cdr3_aa: CSVPSSADTQYF
cdr3_nt: TGCAGCGTGCCGTCGAGCGCAGATACGCAGTATTTT

d_call: .
j_call: TRBJ1-3
clone_size: many
v_call: TRBV6-2/TRBV6-3
cdr3_aa: CASSRSGNTIYF
cdr3_nt: TGTGCCAGCAGCCGCTCTGGAAACACCATATATTTT

d_call: .
j_call: TRBJ1-2
clone_size: .
v_call: TRBV2
cdr3_aa: CASSERQGGGYTF
cdr3_nt: TGTGCCAGCAGTGAACGTCAGGGCGGAGGCTACACCTTC

d_call: .
j_call: TRBJ1-1
clone_size: many
v_call: TRBV3-1
cdr3_aa: CASSRLGDTEAFF
cdr3_nt: TGTGCCAGCAGCCGCCTCGGGGATACTGAAGCTTTCTTT

d_call: TRBD1
j_call: TRBJ1-1
clone_size: many
v_call: TRBV18
cdr3_aa: CASSRDSPEAFF
cdr3_nt: TGTGCCAGCTCAAGGGACAGCCCTGAAGCTTTCTTT

d_call: TRBD1
j_call: TRBJ1-5
clone_size: few
v_call: TRBV27
cdr3_aa: CASKGQLENQPQHF
cdr3_nt: TGTGCCAGCAAGGGACAGCTTGAAAATCAGCCCCAGCATTTT

d_call: .
j_call: TRBJ1-2
clone_size: few
v_call: TRBV2
cdr3_aa: CASSDRGDGYTF
cdr3_nt: TGTGCCAGCAGTGACAGGGGAGATGGCTACACCTTC

d_call: .
j_call: TRBJ1-6
clone_size: many
v_call: TRBV7-9
cdr3_aa: CASSLFGAGDNSPLHF
cdr3_nt: TGTGCCAGCAGCTTATTTGGAGCAGGGGATAATTCACCCCTCCACTTT

d_call: TRBD2
j_call: TRBJ2-3
clone_size: few
v_call: TRBV7-8
cdr3_aa: CASSLGSLAGGADTQYF
cdr3_nt: TGTGCCAGCAGCTTAGGGTCTTTAGCGGGGGGGGCAGATACGCAGTATTTT

d_call: .
j_call: TRBJ2-7
clone_size: few
v_call: TRBV6-2/TRBV6-3
cdr3_aa: CASSYSTSYYEQYF
cdr3_nt: TGTGCCAGCAGTTACTCGACCTCGTACTACGAGCAGTACTTC

d_call: TRBD2
j_call: TRBJ2-7
clone_size: .
v_call: TRBV30
cdr3_aa: CAWETSGIGTEQYF
cdr3_nt: TGTGCCTGGGAAACTAGCGGGATAGGTACCGAGCAGTACTTC

d_call: TRBD2
j_call: TRBJ2-1
clone_size: few
v_call: TRBV7-8
cdr3_aa: CASSPTSGGYNEQFF
cdr3_nt: TGTGCCAGCAGCCCCACTAGCGGGGGTTACAATGAGCAGTTCTTC

d_call: TRBD1
j_call: TRBJ2-7
clone_size: many
v_call: TRBV7-2
cdr3_aa: CASSPRQGAFFYEQYF
cdr3_nt: TGTGCCAGCAGCCCCCGGCAGGGGGCCTTCTTCTACGAGCAGTACTTC

d_call: .
j_call: TRBJ2-3
clone_size: .
v_call: TRBV30
cdr3_aa: CAWTPGGTDTQYF
cdr3_nt: TGTGCCTGGACACCCGGGGGCACAGATACGCAGTATTTT

d_call: .
j_call: TRBJ2-3
clone_size: many
v_call: TRBV7-2
cdr3_aa: CASSLEGRRELEATDTQYF
cdr3_nt: TGTGCCAGCAGCTTAGAGGGGAGACGGGAACTCGAGGCGACAGATACGCAGTATTTT

d_call: .
j_call: TRBJ1-5
clone_size: medium-sized
v_call: TRBV12-3/TRBV12-4
cdr3_aa: CASSLLWGAGNQPQHF
cdr3_nt: TGTGCCAGCAGTTTATTGTGGGGGGCTGGCAATCAGCCCCAGCATTTT

d_call: .
j_call: TRBJ2-1
clone_size: .
v_call: TRBV20-1
cdr3_aa: CSAHGDERDYNEQFF
cdr3_nt: TGCAGTGCCCATGGAGACGAGAGGGACTACAATGAGCAGTTCTTC

d_call: TRBD2
j_call: TRBJ2-3
clone_size: .
v_call: TRBV20-1
cdr3_aa: CSARGPLPTSGFADTQYF
cdr3_nt: TGCAGTGCTAGAGGGCCACTACCGACTAGCGGATTCGCAGATACGCAGTATTTT

d_call: .
j_call: TRBJ1-3
clone_size: many
v_call: TRBV7-9
cdr3_aa: CASSLDRSMGSGNTIYF
cdr3_nt: TGTGCCAGCAGCTTAGACCGGTCGATGGGCTCTGGAAACACCATATATTTT

d_call: TRBD2
j_call: TRBJ2-3
clone_size: few
v_call: TRBV7-3
cdr3_aa: CASSLTGGSADTQYF
cdr3_nt: TGTGCCAGCAGCTTAACTGGCGGGAGTGCAGATACGCAGTATTTT

d_call: .
j_call: TRBJ2-5
clone_size: many
v_call: TRBV6-6
cdr3_aa: CASSRRGEETQYF
cdr3_nt: TGTGCCAGCAGCCGTCGGGGAGAAGAGACCCAGTACTTC

d_call: .
j_call: TRBJ2-1
clone_size: .
v_call: TRBV28
cdr3_aa: CASSSLAVRSYNEQFF
cdr3_nt: TGTGCCAGCAGTTCCTTAGCGGTTCGCTCCTACAATGAGCAGTTCTTC

d_call: .
j_call: TRBJ1-1
clone_size: many
v_call: TRBV5-1
cdr3_aa: CASSLGFRNTEAFF
cdr3_nt: TGCGCCAGCAGCTTGGGTTTCAGGAACACTGAAGCTTTCTTT

d_call: TRBD2
j_call: TRBJ2-7
clone_size: many
v_call: TRBV2
cdr3_aa: CASNTGTSPTKQYF
cdr3_nt: TGTGCCAGCAACACCGGGACTAGCCCTACGAAGCAGTACTTC

d_call: .
j_call: TRBJ2-3
clone_size: many
v_call: TRBV18
cdr3_aa: CASSPRNTDTQYF
cdr3_nt: TGTGCCAGCTCACCGAGAAACACAGATACGCAGTATTTT

d_call: TRBD1
j_call: TRBJ2-3
clone_size: many
v_call: TRBV4-3
cdr3_aa: CASSQEVNRGNGPSTDTQYF
cdr3_nt: TGCGCCAGCAGCCAAGAGGTCAACAGGGGAAATGGTCCTAGCACAGATACGCAGTATTTT

d_call: .
j_call: TRBJ1-1
clone_size: few
v_call: TRBV12-3/TRBV12-4
cdr3_aa: CASSFSGVSTEAFF
cdr3_nt: TGTGCCAGCAGTTTTTCAGGGGTTAGCACTGAAGCTTTCTTT

d_call: .
j_call: TRBJ2-5
clone_size: .
v_call: TRBV7-4
cdr3_aa: CASSLGWRREETQYF
cdr3_nt: TGTGCCAGCAGCTTAGGTTGGAGGAGGGAAGAGACCCAGTACTTC

d_call: .
j_call: TRBJ2-7
clone_size: many
v_call: TRBV20-1
cdr3_aa: CSARDSSSTVEQYF
cdr3_nt: TGCAGTGCTAGAGACAGCTCCTCTACCGTCGAGCAGTACTTC

d_call: .
j_call: TRBJ2-7
clone_size: few
v_call: TRBV7-3
cdr3_aa: CASSLTGREAYEQYF
cdr3_nt: TGTGCCAGCAGCTTAACGGGCAGGGAGGCCTACGAGCAGTACTTC

d_call: TRBD1
j_call: TRBJ1-2
clone_size: .
v_call: TRBV20-1
cdr3_aa: CSAIRTGGGGGTSYGYTF
cdr3_nt: TGCAGTGCCATCCGGACAGGCGGCGGGGGAGGGACATCTTATGGCTACACCTTC

d_call: TRBD1
j_call: TRBJ1-5
clone_size: few
v_call: TRBV6-5
cdr3_aa: CASRFPGQGENQPQHF
cdr3_nt: TGTGCCAGCAGATTCCCGGGACAGGGGGAGAATCAGCCCCAGCATTTT

d_call: .
j_call: TRBJ2-1
clone_size: many
v_call: TRBV7-8
cdr3_aa: CASTASGRIYNEQFF
cdr3_nt: TGTGCCAGCACTGCCTCAGGGCGTATCTACAATGAGCAGTTCTTC

d_call: .
j_call: TRBJ1-2
clone_size: many
v_call: TRBV7-9
cdr3_aa: CASSGNWGYGYTF
cdr3_nt: TGTGCCAGCAGCGGAAACTGGGGATACGGCTACACCTTC

d_call: .
j_call: TRBJ2-1
clone_size: many
v_call: TRBV20-1
cdr3_aa: CSAMPDSEQFF
cdr3_nt: TGCAGTGCTATGCCGGATAGTGAGCAGTTCTTC

d_call: .
j_call: TRBJ1-1
clone_size: many
v_call: TRBV5-1
cdr3_aa: CASSSKKEHVNTEAFF
cdr3_nt: TGCGCCAGCAGCTCGAAGAAGGAACACGTGAACACTGAAGCTTTCTTT

d_call: TRBD1
j_call: TRBJ1-1
clone_size: many
v_call: TRBV6-2/TRBV6-3
cdr3_aa: CASRTYRGRGTEAFF
cdr3_nt: TGTGCCAGCAGGACCTACAGGGGGCGGGGGACTGAAGCTTTCTTT

d_call: .
j_call: TRBJ2-5
clone_size: few
v_call: TRBV7-9
cdr3_aa: CASSSATYQETQYF
cdr3_nt: TGTGCCAGCAGCTCAGCTACATACCAAGAGACCCAGTACTTC

d_call: .
j_call: TRBJ1-1
clone_size: .
v_call: TRBV10-3
cdr3_aa: CATQQRQAQRAEAFF
cdr3_nt: TGTGCCACCCAGCAGCGGCAGGCGCAACGAGCCGAAGCTTTCTTT

d_call: TRBD1
j_call: TRBJ2-3
clone_size: many
v_call: TRBV28
cdr3_aa: CASSSPFWADRGQRDTQYF
cdr3_nt: TGTGCCAGCAGTTCCCCTTTCTGGGCGGACAGGGGGCAAAGAGATACGCAGTATTTT

d_call: .
j_call: TRBJ1-1
clone_size: many
v_call: TRBV6-1
cdr3_aa: CASKIPGRRAEAFF
cdr3_nt: TGTGCCAGCAAAATTCCAGGGAGACGCGCTGAAGCTTTCTTT

d_call: .
j_call: TRBJ2-1
clone_size: few
v_call: TRBV29-1
cdr3_aa: CSVEVSQGFEQFF
cdr3_nt: TGCAGCGTTGAAGTGTCCCAGGGATTCGAGCAGTTCTTC

d_call: .
j_call: TRBJ2-7
clone_size: .
v_call: TRBV11-2
cdr3_aa: CASSLGAGWKHEQYF
cdr3_nt: TGTGCCAGCAGCTTAGGAGCAGGGTGGAAGCACGAGCAGTACTTC

d_call: .
j_call: TRBJ2-6
clone_size: .
v_call: TRBV14
cdr3_aa: CASSQGLVANVLTF
cdr3_nt: TGTGCCAGCAGCCAAGGTCTGGTAGCCAACGTCCTGACTTTC

d_call: .
j_call: TRBJ2-1
clone_size: .
v_call: TRBV11-2
cdr3_aa: CASSLVGSRNEQFF
cdr3_nt: TGTGCCAGCAGCTTAGTAGGGTCGCGCAATGAGCAGTTCTTC

d_call: .
j_call: TRBJ2-2
clone_size: once
v_call: TRBV30
cdr3_aa: CAWSKQLTGELFF
cdr3_nt: TGTGCCTGGAGTAAACAGCTAACCGGGGAGCTGTTTTTT

d_call: .
j_call: TRBJ1-6
clone_size: many
v_call: TRBV7-2
cdr3_aa: CASSWGRAGTHSPLHF
cdr3_nt: TGTGCCAGCAGCTGGGGGCGGGCGGGGACGCATTCACCCCTCCACTTT

d_call: .
j_call: TRBJ2-3
clone_size: .
v_call: TRBV7-9
cdr3_aa: CASSLDSVFSTDTQYF
cdr3_nt: TGTGCCAGCAGCTTAGATTCGGTTTTTAGCACAGATACGCAGTATTTT

d_call: TRBD1
j_call: TRBJ1-6
clone_size: many
v_call: TRBV12-3/TRBV12-4
cdr3_aa: CASTLGTGRSPLHF
cdr3_nt: TGTGCCAGCACCCTCGGGACAGGGAGATCACCCCTCCACTTT

d_call: .
j_call: TRBJ1-2
clone_size: many
v_call: TRBV7-8
cdr3_aa: CASSLAGAGSYGYTF
cdr3_nt: TGTGCCAGCAGCTTAGCGGGGGCAGGGTCCTATGGCTACACCTTC

d_call: .
j_call: TRBJ2-2
clone_size: .
v_call: TRBV30
cdr3_aa: CAWHQGRASGELFF
cdr3_nt: TGTGCCTGGCATCAGGGAAGGGCCTCCGGGGAGCTGTTTTTT